These 4 T cell receptor beta chains originate from one sample sequenced in a study of T cells in Graves' hyperthyroidism and ophthalmopathy. Amplified TCR beta CDR3 regions derived from RNA transcripts. First-round RT-PCR targeting the TCR CDR3 was performed with the HTBI primer set. TCRdb analysed the multiplex PCR reads with MiXCR anew, one entry per CDR3 protein. The sample has hundreds of thousands of distinct CDR3 sequences; 16% are singletons. The sequencing sample was made of blood. Source of these receptors: a woman aged 40 to 50 with Graves' ophthalmopathy.

This clonotype showed up just a few times. A much more abundant neighbour one base away suggests this may be a read error. This chain uses TRBV27 with TRBJ2-7; 13 bases are shared with TRBD2. J was trimmed by 4 bases and V by 5 bases; bases with no gene match: 17. The CDR3 totals 19 residues. Germline CDR1 and CDR2: MNHEY and SMNVEV (reference sequence). CDR3: CASSPTPPGLAGTLYEQYF. In DNA form, the CDR3 reads TGTGCCAGCAGTCCCACTCCCCCGGGACTAGCGGGAACACTTTACGAGCAGTACTTC.

This clonotype was observed many times. The chain carries TRBV5-1 and TRBJ2-3, with TRBD2 matching 9 bases. CDR1 SGHRS and CDR2 YFSETQ come from the germline V gene. V dropped 2 bases and J dropped 1; count of bases not matched to a gene: 5. This CDR3 region has 16 residues. The CDR3 protein is CASSFQGGGGTDTQYF. The CDR3 DNA sequence: TGCGCCAGCAGCTTTCAGGGCGGGGGGGGCACAGATACGCAGTATTTT. Filled out from reference TRBV5-1 and TRBJ2-3, the complete variable domain reads KAGVTQTPRYLIKTRGQQVTLSCSPISGHRSVSWYQQTPGQGLQFLFEYFSETQRNKGNFPGRFSGRQFSNSRSEMNVSTLELGDSALYLCASSFQGGGGTDTQYFGPGTRLTVL.

The J gene is TRBJ1-5, the V gene TRBV10-3; tentatively, D is TRBD1 (5 bases). The length of the CDR3 is 13 residues. V was pared by 4 bases and J by 5 bases, with 9 bases between. CDR1 is ENHRY, CDR2 SYGVKD, per germline. CDR3 bases: TGTGCCATCAGTGCCGGACAAGATCAGCCCCAGCATTTT. This translates into CAISAGQDQPQHF.

This clonotype was detected many times. V is TRBV28 and J is TRBJ1-5; TRBD1 is a possible D gene (5 bases). Trimming left V 5 bases short and J 3 bases short, with 14 bases between. The CDR3 extends over 15 amino acids. Germline V gene data show CDR1 as MDHEN and CDR2 as SYDVKM. The CDR3 region is CASSPHGGNNQPQHF. The CDR3, as DNA: TGTGCCAGCAGTCCCCACGGGGGGAACAATCAGCCCCAGCATTTT.